These 18 T cell receptor beta chains originate from one sample sequenced in a study of cytomegalovirus exposure and HLA in healthy donors. The data were produced by immunoSEQ multiplex PCR, yet TCRdb's version contains in-frame clones alone and is incomplete. The data hold 220,000 or so clones, with over 80% observed a single time. The sequenced sample was PBMCs. The receptors were gathered from a woman aged 25-40 years in good health and CMV-seropositive.

The rearrangement uses TRBV11-3 and TRBJ2-7, with D hard to call. CDR1 is SGHNT, CDR2 YENEEA, per germline. The length of the CDR3 is 16 residues. V lost 0 bases to trimming and J lost 2 bases, with 14 bases between them. CDR3 amino acids: CASSLDFGFGPYEQYF. CDR3 DNA: TGTGCCAGCAGCTTAGATTTTGGGTTTGGGCCCTACGAGCAGTACTTC. The whole variable domain, filled in from reference TRBV11-3 and TRBJ2-7, reads EAGVVQSPRYKIIEKKQPVAFWCNPISGHNTLYWYLQNLGQGPELLIRYENEEAVDDSQLPKDRFSAERLKGVDSTLKIQPAELGDSAVYLCASSLDFGFGPYEQYFGPGTRLTVT.

This rearrangement joins TRBV6-1 to TRBJ2-2; TRBD1 agrees at 8 bases. This CDR3 comprises 15 residues. The germline gives CDR1 MNHNS, CDR2 SASEGT. The trim removed 4 bases at V and 1 base at J, leaving 2 bases unmatched. The chain's CDR3 is CASSAGTGNTGELFF. In nucleotides, the CDR3 is TGTGCCAGCAGTGCCGGGACAGGGAACACCGGGGAGCTGTTTTTT.

This clone was observed a few times. V is TRBV7-3 and J is TRBJ1-2, with TRBD1 matching 7 bases. This CDR3 is built from 16 residues. Germline V gene sequence: CDR1 SGHTA, CDR2 FQGTGA. Unmatched junction bases numbered 12, after V lost 5 bases and J lost 3 bases. CDR3 sequence reads: CASSPEGTAAYYGYTF. CDR3 coding DNA: TGTGCCAGCAGCCCCGAGGGGACAGCCGCGTACTATGGCTACACCTTC.

The V gene is TRBV18, the J gene TRBJ2-5, with 8 positions matching TRBD2. This CDR3 region has 15 residues. In germline, CDR1 is KGHSH, CDR2 LQKENI. With V trimmed by 3 bases and J by 4 bases, 7 bases remained unmatched. As DNA, the CDR3 is TGTGCCAGCTCACCCTCCTCCCTAGCGGGAGAGACCCAGTACTTC. It yields the protein CASSPSSLAGETQYF.

CDR3 protein: CASSFAASGGHEQFF. The CDR3 nucleotides are TGTGCCAGCAGTTTCGCAGCTAGCGGGGGTCATGAGCAGTTCTTC. V is TRBV27 and J is TRBJ2-1; 10 positions match TRBD2. CDR1 and CDR2 from the germline V gene are MNHEY and SMNVEV (reference sequence). The CDR3 extends over 15 amino acids. V lost 3 bases and J lost 8; bases outside the gene matches: 7.

This clone was picked up one time. The chain uses TRBV6-5 and TRBJ1-2, with TRBD1 as a possible D gene (5 bases). CDR3 length: 11 residues. The germline V gene encodes CDR1 MNHEY and CDR2 SVGAGI. Trimming shortened V by 6 bases and J by 8 bases, and 10 bases separated the two germline ends. The CDR3 DNA sequence: TGTGCCAGCAGGCAGGGTGGCGGCTACACCTTC. It specifies CASRQGGGYTF.

The J gene is TRBJ1-2, the V gene TRBV18; TRBD1 might be the D (5 bases). The CDR3 has 14 residues. CDR1 is KGHSH, CDR2 LQKENI, per germline. Trimming removed 1 base from V and 7 bases from J, with 13 bases in between. The CDR3 spells CASSPRRDSIGYTF. CDR3 bases: TGTGCCAGCTCACCACGCCGGGACTCCATTGGCTACACCTTC.

The chain uses TRBV6-1 and TRBJ2-5, with 7 bases that match TRBD1. This CDR3 is built from 14 residues. V was pared by 6 bases and J by 2 bases, with 6 bases of the junction left unmatched. Germline assignment: CDR1 MNHNS and CDR2 SASEGT. CDR3 amino acids: CASRRDRPQETQYF. CDR3 coding DNA: TGTGCCAGCAGGAGGGACAGACCACAAGAGACCCAGTACTTC.

In its sample, this clone was seen once. The chain is built from TRBV11-3 and TRBJ1-2; D is unclear. The CDR3 is 14 residues long. The ends were cut back, 4 bases at V and 0 bases at J, with 9 bases in the middle. CDR1 and CDR2 from the germline V gene are SGHNT and YENEEA. DNA for the CDR3: TGTGCCAGCAGCTCCAGCGCGACTAACTATGGCTACACCTTC. Its translation is CASSSSATNYGYTF.

Here the CDR3 reads CASSLTRSTDTQYF. The CDR3 region has the DNA TGTGCCAGCAGCCTAACTAGGTCCACAGATACGCAGTATTTT. The chain uses TRBV7-9 and TRBJ2-3, with TRBD2 as a possible D gene (5 bases). V lost 5 bases and J lost 2, with 11 bases in between. Per germline, CDR1 SEHNR and CDR2 FQNEAQ (reference sequence). CDR3 length: 14 residues.

V and J are TRBV13 and TRBJ2-6; no definite D call. The germline gives CDR1 PRHDT, CDR2 FYEKMQ (reference sequence). The V gene lost 6 bases and the J gene lost 1 base, with 1 base spanning the gap. The CDR3 runs to 12 residues. As DNA, the CDR3 is TGTGCCAGCAGTTCTGGGGCCAACGTCCTGACTTTC. Amino acid sequence: CASSSGANVLTF.

This clone was seen once. The chain uses TRBV9 and TRBJ2-3; D is uncertain. This CDR3 region has 16 residues. The V end lost 4 bases, the J end lost 4 bases, and 19 bases lay between the germline ends. Germline V CDR1 and CDR2: SGDLS, YYNGEE. CDR3 amino acids: CASSPNRLKRADTQYF. The CDR3 DNA follows: TGTGCCAGCAGCCCCAACCGACTGAAAAGGGCAGATACGCAGTATTTT.

The chain joins TRBV6-5 to TRBJ2-7; TRBD1 matches at 9 bases. The CDR3 covers 14 residues. Per the germline V gene, CDR1 is MNHEY and CDR2 is SVGAGI. J was trimmed by 10 bases and V by 5 bases; bases with no gene match: 12. The CDR3, as DNA: TGTGCCAGCAGTCAAGGGACAGGGCAGGGAGGACAGTACTTC. Its protein product is CASSQGTGQGGQYF.

J is TRBJ1-2 and V is TRBV13; unclear D gene. Trimming took off 1 base at V and 2 bases at J, with 11 bases between the two ends. Germline loops: CDR1 PRHDT, CDR2 FYEKMQ (reference sequence). This CDR3 is 15 amino acids long. The CDR3, as DNA: TGTGCCAGCAGCTTAGTGGGGTCCACCAACTATGGCTACACCTTC. Protein: CASSLVGSTNYGYTF.

The chain joins TRBV5-6 to TRBJ1-1, with D uncertain. The CDR3 length is 13 residues. Trimming removed 4 bases from V and 2 bases from J, with 9 bases in between. CDR1 and CDR2 (germline): SGHDT, YYEEEE. Here the CDR3 DNA reads TGTGCCAGCAGCCTTGGGTCCAACACTGAAGCTTTCTTT. It yields the protein CASSLGSNTEAFF.

This clone occurred once. The rearrangement joins TRBV7-2 to TRBJ2-5; D is unclear. The CDR3 has 14 residues. The germline V and J ends were trimmed by 5 bases and 1 base, with 11 bases remaining between them. Germline CDR1 and CDR2: SGHTA and FQGNSA. The DNA of the CDR3 is TGTGCCAGCAGCCCCGTTTCTAGCCAAGAGACCCAGTACTTC. Its protein is CASSPVSSQETQYF.

V usage is TRBV9 and J usage is TRBJ2-1, with D unclear. CDR3 length: 11 residues. V gave up 3 bases and J gave up 8 bases, with 6 bases separating them. The germline V gene has CDR1 SGDLS and CDR2 YYNGEE. CDR3 DNA sequence: TGTGCCAGCAGCGCCACGTATGAGCAGTTCTTC. Residues: CASSATYEQFF. Supplemented by reference TRBV9 and TRBJ2-1, the full variable domain reads DSGVTQTPKHLITATGQRVTLRCSPRSGDLSVYWYQQSLDQGLQFLIQYYNGEERAKGNILERFSAQQFPDLHSELNLSSLELGDSALYFCASSATYEQFFGPGTRLTVL.

CDR3 in DNA: TGTGCCAGCAGCTTCCCAGCGGGAGCGTCCAATGAGCAGTTCTTC. It specifies CASSFPAGASNEQFF. This chain uses TRBV11-3 with TRBJ2-1, with TRBD2 identical over 8 bases. Germline trimming cut 3 bases from V and 6 bases from J; bases unmatched to any gene: 7. The CDR3 contains 15 residues. From germline, CDR1 is SGHNT and CDR2 YENEEA.